Only one count was recorded for the clone carrying this T cell receptor beta chain. The antigen is unknown. Germline CDR1 and CDR2: SGHNT and YYREEE (reference sequence). V trimming: 2 bases; J trimming: 3 bases; junction bases outside the gene matches: 2. The CDR3 runs 16 residues. TCRdb's copy holds only in-frame clones and misses some; the assay was immunoSEQ multiplex PCR. This table holds fewer than 35,000 clones, about four fifths found once. Peripheral blood came from all dose cohorts at three timepoints. The record originates from a study of OX40 agonist ivuxolimab in advanced cancers. Study as a whole: Of the patients, three showed partial responses, one with hepatocellular carcinoma and two with cutaneous melanoma. Study-wide points: The expanded peripheral T cells' antigen specificity was not determined.

This sample comprised CD4+ or CD8+ T cells sorted from blood, obtained in a trial of the OX40 agonist ivuxolimab. The rearrangement links TRBV5-4 to TRBJ2-5; 15 positions match TRBD2. This TCR came from an adult with an advanced solid tumor such as melanoma, head and neck, liver or kidney cancer. The CDR3: CASSFGLAGGEETQYF. CDR3 bases: TGTGCCAGCAGCTTCGGACTAGCGGGAGGGGAAGAGACCCAGTACTTC.